This T cell receptor (beta chain) came from a study of blood T cells in healthy people across ages. Then a second PCR, running roughly 7 to 11 cycles, was carried out with a sample-barcoded 5' primer and a J-beta primer mix. Each cDNA molecule was tagged by a template-switch adaptor with 12 random nucleotides. One entry per CDR3 protein, called by TCRdb with MiXCR from the 5' RACE reads. The table lists 650,000 to 1,000,000 distinct CDR3 sequences, around 34% of them singletons, with under 15% in the top ten. Each donor supplied roughly 9.2 milliliters of peripheral blood. The CDR3 spans 17 residues. The V end was cut by 5 bases, the J end by 3 bases, with 20 bases between. Germline V lookup: CDR1 MNHEY, CDR2 SVGEGT.

This clonotype originated in a man between 18 and 35 years old in good health. Sequences were obtained from blood. V is TRBV6-2 or TRBV6-3 and J is TRBJ1-5; weak D call: TRBD1 (5 bases). The CDR3 DNA follows: TGTGCCAGCAGTCGACCGAGCCGGGACCTATACAATCAGCCCCAGCATTTT. Protein product: CASSRPSRDLYNQPQHF.